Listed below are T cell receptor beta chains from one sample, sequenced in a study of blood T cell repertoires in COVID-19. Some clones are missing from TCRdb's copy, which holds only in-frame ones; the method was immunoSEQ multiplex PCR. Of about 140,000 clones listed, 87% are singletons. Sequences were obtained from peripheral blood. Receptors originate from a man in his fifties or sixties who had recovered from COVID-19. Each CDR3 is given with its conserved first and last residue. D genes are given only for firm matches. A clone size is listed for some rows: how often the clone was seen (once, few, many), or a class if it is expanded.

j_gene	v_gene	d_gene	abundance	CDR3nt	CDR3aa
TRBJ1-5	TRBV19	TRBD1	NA	TGTGCCTCCCAGAACGTTTGGGACAGGGGCAAGGGAATAAGCAATCAGCCCCAGCATTTT	CASQNVWDRGKGISNQPQHF
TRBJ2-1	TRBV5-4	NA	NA	TGTGCCAGCAGACACATCCAGGGCGATGAGCAGTTCTTC	CASRHIQGDEQFF
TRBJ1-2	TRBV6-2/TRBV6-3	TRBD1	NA	TGTGCCAGCAGTTACTCGGCAGGGGGAGAACGCTATGGCTACACCTTC	CASSYSAGGERYGYTF
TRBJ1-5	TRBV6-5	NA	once	TGTGCCGGTGGACAGAGCAATCAGCCCCAGCATTTT	CAGGQSNQPQHF
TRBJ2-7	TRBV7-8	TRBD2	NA	TGTGCCAGCAGCTCCCCAACGACTAGCACCTTGGTTCAGTACTTC	CASSSPTTSTLVQYF
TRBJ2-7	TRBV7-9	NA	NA	TGTGCCAGCAGCTTAGACAGAGCCTACGAGCAGTACTTC	CASSLDRAYEQYF
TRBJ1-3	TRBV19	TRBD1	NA	TGTGCCAGTAGACCAGGGACAGGCCTGGAGGCCCCCTCTGGAAACACCATATATTTT	CASRPGTGLEAPSGNTIYF
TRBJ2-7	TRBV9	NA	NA	TGTGCCAGCAGCGTTTCCCATTCTGATCTCGCCGGGCAGTACTTC	CASSVSHSDLAGQYF
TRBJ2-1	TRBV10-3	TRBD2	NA	TGTGCCATCAGTGAAGGGCGGGGGGGATACAATGAGCAGTTCTTC	CAISEGRGGYNEQFF
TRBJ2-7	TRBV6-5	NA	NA	TGTGCCAGCATAGGGACTCCTTACGAGCAGTACTTC	CASIGTPYEQYF
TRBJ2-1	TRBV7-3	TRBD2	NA	TGTGCCAGCAGCTCCCAAGCGGGGGTCTACAATGAGCAGTTCTTC	CASSSQAGVYNEQFF
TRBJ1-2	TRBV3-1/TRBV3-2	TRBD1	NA	TGTGCCAGCAGCCCACAGGGGACCTATGGCTACACCTTC	CASSPQGTYGYTF
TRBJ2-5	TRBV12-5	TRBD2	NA	TGTGCTAGTGGGCAAGCGGGGGGGGCAGAGACCCAGTACTTC	CASGQAGGAETQYF
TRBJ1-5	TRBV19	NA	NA	TGTGCCAGTGCCAAGGGGTCAACGGGCAATCAGCCCCAGCATTTT	CASAKGSTGNQPQHF
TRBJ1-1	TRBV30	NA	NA	TGTGCCTGGAGTGTACGGGTGATGAACACTGAAGCTTTCTTT	CAWSVRVMNTEAFF
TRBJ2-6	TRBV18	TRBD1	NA	TGTGCCAGCTCACAAACAGGGGGCTCCGGGGCCAACGTCCTGACTTTC	CASSQTGGSGANVLTF
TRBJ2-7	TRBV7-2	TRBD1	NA	TGTGCCAGCAGCTTCCTCCTGGGACAGACCTACGAGCAGTACTTC	CASSFLLGQTYEQYF
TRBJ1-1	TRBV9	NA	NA	TGTGCCAGCAGCCCGGGGTGGGGTGGGGACACTGAAGCTTTCTTT	CASSPGWGGDTEAFF
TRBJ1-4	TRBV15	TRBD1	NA	TGTGCCACCAGCAGAGATAGGACAGGGTCGCGAACTAATGAAAAACTGTTTTTT	CATSRDRTGSRTNEKLFF
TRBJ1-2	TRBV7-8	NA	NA	TGTGCCAGCAGCTCCAGCTTCGGGAGCGTTAACTATGGCTACACCTTC	CASSSSFGSVNYGYTF
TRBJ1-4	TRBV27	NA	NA	TGTGCCAGCAGTTTACGGCAGGGACTTAATGAAAAACTGTTTTTT	CASSLRQGLNEKLFF
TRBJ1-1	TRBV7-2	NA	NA	TGTGCCAGCAGCTTAGCGCGGGGAGCCATAGCTTTCTTT	CASSLARGAIAFF
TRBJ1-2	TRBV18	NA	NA	TGTGCCAGCTCACCGGCAGGTCGTCGCGTTGGTGGCTACACCTTC	CASSPAGRRVGGYTF
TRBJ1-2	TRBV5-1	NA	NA	TGCGCCAGCAGCCCTGGTCAGAACTATGGCTACACCTTC	CASSPGQNYGYTF
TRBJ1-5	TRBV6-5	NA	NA	TGTGCCAGCAGAGGCGGGGGTAATCAGCCCCAGCATTTT	CASRGGGNQPQHF
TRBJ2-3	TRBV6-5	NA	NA	TGTGCCAGCAGCACGACATCAGATACGCAGTATTTT	CASSTTSDTQYF
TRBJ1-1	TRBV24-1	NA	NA	TGTGCCACCAGTGATCCAGCCGGGGGTCGTCCAGCTTTCTTT	CATSDPAGGRPAFF
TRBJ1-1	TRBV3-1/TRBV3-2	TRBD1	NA	TGTGCCAGCAGCCAAGGGACAGGGGATTGGGCTGAAGCTTTCTTT	CASSQGTGDWAEAFF
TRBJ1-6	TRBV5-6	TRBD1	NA	TGTGCCAGCAGCGACCGGACAGGGGGTAATTCACCCCTCCACTTT	CASSDRTGGNSPLHF
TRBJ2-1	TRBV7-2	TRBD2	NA	TGTGCCAGCAGCACGACTAGCGGTGCCTACAATGAGCAGTTCTTC	CASSTTSGAYNEQFF
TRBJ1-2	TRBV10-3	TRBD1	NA	TGTGCCAATTCGGACAGGGGGATGTACTATGGCTACACCTTC	CANSDRGMYYGYTF
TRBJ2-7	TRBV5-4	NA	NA	TGTGCCAGCAGCTTGGAGAGGACAAACTACGAGCAGTACTTC	CASSLERTNYEQYF
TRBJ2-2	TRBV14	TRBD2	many	TGTGCCAGCAGCCAAGATCTAGGGGCTAGCGGGGCCAACACCGGGGAGCTGTTTTTT	CASSQDLGASGANTGELFF
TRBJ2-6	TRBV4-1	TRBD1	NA	TGCGCCAGCAGCCAAGAACCGGGACAGGGGGCTTCTGGGGCCAACGTCCTGACTTTC	CASSQEPGQGASGANVLTF
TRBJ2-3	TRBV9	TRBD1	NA	TGTGCCAGCAGCCGCGAGGCGTGGGGACAGGGGTCAGATACGCAGTATTTT	CASSREAWGQGSDTQYF
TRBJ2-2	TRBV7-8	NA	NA	TGTGCCAGCAGCAAGCCAGTGGACTCTAACACCGGGGAGCTGTTTTTT	CASSKPVDSNTGELFF
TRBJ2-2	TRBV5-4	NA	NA	TGTGCCAGCAGCTTAAGGTCAGGACTTAACACCGGGGAGCTGTTTTTT	CASSLRSGLNTGELFF